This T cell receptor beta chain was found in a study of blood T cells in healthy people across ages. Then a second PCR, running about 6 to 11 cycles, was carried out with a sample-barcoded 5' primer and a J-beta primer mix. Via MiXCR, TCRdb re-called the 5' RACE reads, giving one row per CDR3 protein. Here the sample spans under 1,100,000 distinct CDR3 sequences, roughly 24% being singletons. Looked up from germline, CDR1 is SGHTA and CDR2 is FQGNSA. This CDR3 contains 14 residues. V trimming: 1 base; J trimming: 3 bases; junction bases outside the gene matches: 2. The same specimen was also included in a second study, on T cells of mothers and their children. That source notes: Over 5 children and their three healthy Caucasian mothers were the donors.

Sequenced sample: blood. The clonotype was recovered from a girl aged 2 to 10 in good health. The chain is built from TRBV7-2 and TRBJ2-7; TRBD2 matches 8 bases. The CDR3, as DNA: TGTGCCAGCAGCTTAGATCTAGCGGGCTACGAGCAGTACTTC. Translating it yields CASSLDLAGYEQYF.